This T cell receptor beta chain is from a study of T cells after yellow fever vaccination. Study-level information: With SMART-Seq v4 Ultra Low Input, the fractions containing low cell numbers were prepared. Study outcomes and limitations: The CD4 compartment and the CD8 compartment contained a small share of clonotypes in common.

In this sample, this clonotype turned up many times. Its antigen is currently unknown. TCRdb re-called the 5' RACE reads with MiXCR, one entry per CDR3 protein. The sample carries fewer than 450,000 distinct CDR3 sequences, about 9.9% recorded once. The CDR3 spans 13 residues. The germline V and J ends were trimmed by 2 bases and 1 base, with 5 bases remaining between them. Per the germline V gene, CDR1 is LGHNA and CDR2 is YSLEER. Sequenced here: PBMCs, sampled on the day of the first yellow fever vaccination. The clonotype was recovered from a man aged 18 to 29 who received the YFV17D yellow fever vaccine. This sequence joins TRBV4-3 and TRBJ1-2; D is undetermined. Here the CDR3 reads CASSQILNYGYTF. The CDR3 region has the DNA TGCGCCAGCAGCCAAATCCTTAACTATGGCTACACCTTC.